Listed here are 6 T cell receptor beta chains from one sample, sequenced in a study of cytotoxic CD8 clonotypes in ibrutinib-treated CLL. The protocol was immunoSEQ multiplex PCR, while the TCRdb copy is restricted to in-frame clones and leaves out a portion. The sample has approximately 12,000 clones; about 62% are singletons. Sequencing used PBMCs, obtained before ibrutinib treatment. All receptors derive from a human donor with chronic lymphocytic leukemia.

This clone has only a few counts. CDR3 sequence reads: CASSKGQNSNQPQHF. CDR3 bases: TGTGCCAGCAGCAAAGGACAGAATAGCAATCAGCCCCAGCATTTT. The gene calls are TRBV21-1 and TRBJ1-5; no DNA check was done on the table's D call, TRBD1. TRBV21-1 is tagged as a pseudogene. The CDR3 has 15 residues.

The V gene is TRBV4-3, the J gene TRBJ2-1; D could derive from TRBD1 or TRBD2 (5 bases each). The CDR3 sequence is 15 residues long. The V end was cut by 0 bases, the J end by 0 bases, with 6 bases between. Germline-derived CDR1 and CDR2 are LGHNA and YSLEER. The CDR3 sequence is CASSQDGGSYNEQFF. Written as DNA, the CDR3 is TGCGCCAGCAGCCAAGATGGGGGCTCCTACAATGAGCAGTTCTTC.

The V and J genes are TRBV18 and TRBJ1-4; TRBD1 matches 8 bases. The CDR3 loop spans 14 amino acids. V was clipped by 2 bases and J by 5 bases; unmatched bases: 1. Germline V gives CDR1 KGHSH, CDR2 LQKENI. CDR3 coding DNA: TGTGCCAGCTCACCAGGGACAGGCAATGAAAAACTGTTTTTT. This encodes CASSPGTGNEKLFF. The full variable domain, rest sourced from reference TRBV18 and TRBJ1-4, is NAGVMQNPRHLVRRRGQEARLRCSPMKGHSHVYWYRQLPEEGLKFMVYLQKENIIDESGMPKERFSAEFPKEGPSILRIQQVVRGDSAAYFCASSPGTGNEKLFFGSGTQLSVL.

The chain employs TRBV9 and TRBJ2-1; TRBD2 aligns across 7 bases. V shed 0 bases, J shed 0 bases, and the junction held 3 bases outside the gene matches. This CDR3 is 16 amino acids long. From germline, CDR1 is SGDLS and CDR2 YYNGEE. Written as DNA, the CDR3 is TGTGCCAGCAGCGTAGACGGGGGGTACTCCTACAATGAGCAGTTCTTC. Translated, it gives CASSVDGGYSYNEQFF.

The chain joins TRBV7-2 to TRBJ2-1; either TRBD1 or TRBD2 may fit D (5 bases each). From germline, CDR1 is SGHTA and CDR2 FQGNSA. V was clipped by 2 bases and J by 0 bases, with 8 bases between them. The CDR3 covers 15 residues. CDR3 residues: CASSLRDHSYNEQFF. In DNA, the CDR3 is TGTGCCAGCAGCTTACGGGACCACTCCTACAATGAGCAGTTCTTC.

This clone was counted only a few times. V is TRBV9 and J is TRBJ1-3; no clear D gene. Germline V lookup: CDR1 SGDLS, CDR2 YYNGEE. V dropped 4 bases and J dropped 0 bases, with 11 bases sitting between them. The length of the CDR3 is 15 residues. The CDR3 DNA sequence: TGTGCCAGCAGCCCAGGACTGTACTCTGGAAACACCATATATTTT. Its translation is CASSPGLYSGNTIYF.